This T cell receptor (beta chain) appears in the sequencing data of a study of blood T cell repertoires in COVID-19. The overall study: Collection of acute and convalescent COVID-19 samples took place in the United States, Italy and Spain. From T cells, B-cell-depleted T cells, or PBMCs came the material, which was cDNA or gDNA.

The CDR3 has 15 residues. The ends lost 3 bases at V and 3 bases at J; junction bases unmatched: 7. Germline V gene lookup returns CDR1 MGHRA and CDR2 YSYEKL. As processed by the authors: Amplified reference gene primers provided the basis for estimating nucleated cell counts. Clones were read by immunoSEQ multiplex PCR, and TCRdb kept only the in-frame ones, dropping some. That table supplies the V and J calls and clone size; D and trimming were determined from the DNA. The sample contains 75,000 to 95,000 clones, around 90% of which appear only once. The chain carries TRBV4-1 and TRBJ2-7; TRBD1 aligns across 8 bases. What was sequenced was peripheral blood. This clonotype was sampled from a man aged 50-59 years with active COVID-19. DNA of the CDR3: TGCGCCAGCAGCCACATGAGGACAGGGAACTACGAGCAGTACTTC. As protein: CASSHMRTGNYEQYF.